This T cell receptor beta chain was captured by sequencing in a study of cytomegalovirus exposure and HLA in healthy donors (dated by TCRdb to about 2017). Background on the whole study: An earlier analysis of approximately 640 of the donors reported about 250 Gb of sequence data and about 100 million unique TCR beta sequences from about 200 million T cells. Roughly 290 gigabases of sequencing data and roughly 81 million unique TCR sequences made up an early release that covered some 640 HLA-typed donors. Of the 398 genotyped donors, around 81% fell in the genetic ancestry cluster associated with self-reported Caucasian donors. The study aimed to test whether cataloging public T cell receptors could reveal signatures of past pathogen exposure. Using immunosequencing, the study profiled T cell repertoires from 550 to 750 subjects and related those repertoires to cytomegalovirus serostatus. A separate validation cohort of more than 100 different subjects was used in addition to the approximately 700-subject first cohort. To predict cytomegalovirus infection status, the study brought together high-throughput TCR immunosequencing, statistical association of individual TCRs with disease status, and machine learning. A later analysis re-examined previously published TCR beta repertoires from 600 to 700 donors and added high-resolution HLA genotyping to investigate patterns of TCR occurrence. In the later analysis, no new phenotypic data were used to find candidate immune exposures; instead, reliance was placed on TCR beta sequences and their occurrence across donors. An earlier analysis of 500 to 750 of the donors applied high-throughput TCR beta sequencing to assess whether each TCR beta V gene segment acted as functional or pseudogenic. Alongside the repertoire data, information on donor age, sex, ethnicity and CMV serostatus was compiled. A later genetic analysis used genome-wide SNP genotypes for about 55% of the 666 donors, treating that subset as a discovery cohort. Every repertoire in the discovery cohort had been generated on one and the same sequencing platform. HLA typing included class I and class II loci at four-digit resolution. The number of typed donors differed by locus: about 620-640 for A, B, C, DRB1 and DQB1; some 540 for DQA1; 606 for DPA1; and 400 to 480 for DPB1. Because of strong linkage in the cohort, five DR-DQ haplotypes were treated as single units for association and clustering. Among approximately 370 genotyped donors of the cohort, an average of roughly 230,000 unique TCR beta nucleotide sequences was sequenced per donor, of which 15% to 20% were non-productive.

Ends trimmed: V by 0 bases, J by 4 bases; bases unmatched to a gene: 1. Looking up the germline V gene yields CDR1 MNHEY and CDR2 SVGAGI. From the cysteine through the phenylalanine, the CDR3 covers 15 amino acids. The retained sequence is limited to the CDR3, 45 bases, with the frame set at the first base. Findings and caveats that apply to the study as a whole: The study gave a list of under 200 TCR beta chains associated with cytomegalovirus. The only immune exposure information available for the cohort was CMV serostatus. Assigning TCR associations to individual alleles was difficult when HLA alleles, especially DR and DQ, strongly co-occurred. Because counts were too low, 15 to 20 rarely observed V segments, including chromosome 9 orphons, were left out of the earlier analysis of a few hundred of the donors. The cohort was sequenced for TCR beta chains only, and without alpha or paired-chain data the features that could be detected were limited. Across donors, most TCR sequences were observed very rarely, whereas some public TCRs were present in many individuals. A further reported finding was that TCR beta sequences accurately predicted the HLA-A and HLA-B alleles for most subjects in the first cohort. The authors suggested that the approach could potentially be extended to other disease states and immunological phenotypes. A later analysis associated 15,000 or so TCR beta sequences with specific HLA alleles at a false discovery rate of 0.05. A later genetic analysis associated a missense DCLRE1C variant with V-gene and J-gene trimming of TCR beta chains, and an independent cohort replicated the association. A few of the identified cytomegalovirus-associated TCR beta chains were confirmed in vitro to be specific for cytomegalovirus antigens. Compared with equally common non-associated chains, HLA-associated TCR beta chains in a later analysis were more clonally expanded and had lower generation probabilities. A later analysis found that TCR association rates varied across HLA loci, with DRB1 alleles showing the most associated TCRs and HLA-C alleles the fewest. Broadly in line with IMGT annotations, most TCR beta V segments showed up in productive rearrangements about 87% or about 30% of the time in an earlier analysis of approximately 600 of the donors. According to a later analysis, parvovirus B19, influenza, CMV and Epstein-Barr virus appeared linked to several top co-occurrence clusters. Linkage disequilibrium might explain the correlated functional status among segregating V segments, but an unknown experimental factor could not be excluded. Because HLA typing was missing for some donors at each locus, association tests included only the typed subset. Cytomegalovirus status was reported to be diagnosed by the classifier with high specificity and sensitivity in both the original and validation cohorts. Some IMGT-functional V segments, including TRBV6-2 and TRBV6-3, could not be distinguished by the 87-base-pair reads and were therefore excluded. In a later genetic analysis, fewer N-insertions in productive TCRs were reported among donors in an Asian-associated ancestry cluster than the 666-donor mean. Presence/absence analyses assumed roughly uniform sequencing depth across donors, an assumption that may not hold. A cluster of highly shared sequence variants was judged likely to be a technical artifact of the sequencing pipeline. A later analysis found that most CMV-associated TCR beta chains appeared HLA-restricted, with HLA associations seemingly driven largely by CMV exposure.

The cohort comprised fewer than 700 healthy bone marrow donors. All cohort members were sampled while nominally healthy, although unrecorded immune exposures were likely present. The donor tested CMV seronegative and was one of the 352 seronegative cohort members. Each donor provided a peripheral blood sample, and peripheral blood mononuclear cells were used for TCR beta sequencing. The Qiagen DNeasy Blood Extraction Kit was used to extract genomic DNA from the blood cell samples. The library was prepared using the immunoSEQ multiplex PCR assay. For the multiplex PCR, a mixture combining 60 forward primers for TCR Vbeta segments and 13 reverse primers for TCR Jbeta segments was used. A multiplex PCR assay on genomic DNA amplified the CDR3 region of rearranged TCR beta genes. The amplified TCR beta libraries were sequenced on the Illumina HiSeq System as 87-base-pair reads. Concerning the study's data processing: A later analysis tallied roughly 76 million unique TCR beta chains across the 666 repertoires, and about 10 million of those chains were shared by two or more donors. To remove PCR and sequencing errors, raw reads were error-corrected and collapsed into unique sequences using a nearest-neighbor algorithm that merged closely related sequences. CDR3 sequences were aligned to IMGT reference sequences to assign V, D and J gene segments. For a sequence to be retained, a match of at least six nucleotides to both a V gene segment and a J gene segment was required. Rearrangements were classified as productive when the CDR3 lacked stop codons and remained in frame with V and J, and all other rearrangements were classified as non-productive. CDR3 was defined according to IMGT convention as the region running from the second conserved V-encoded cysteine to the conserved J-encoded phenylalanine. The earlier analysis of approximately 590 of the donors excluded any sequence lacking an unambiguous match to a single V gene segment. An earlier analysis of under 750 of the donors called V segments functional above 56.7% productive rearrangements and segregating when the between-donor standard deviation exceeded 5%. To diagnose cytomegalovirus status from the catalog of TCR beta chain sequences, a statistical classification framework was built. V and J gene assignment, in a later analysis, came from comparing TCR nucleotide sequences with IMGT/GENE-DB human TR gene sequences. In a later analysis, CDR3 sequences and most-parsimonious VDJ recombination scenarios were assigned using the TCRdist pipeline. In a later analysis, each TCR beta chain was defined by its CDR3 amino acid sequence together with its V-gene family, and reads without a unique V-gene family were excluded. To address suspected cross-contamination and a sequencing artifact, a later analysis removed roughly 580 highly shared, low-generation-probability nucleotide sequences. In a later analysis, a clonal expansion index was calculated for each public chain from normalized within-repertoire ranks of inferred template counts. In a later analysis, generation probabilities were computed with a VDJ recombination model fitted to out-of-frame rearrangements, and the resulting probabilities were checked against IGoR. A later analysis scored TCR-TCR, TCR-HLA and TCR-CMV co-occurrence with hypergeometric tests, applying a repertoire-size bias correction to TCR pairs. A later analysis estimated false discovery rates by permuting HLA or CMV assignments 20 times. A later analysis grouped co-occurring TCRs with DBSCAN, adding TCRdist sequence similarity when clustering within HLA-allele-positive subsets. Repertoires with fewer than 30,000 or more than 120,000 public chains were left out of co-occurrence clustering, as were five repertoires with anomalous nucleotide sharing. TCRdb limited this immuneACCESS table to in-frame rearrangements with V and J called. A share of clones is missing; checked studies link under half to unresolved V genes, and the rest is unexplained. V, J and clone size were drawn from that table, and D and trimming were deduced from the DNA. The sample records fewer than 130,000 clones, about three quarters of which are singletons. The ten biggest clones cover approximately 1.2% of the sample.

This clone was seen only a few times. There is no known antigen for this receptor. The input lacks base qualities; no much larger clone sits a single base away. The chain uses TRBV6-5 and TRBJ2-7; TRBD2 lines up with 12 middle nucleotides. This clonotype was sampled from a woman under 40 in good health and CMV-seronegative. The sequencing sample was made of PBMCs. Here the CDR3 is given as CASSYSTSGSYEQYF. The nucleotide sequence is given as TGTGCCAGCAGTTACTCGACTAGCGGGAGTTACGAGCAGTACTTC.